These 14 T cell receptor beta chains originate from one sample sequenced in a study of blood T cell repertoires in COVID-19. Clones were sequenced by immunoSEQ multiplex PCR, and TCRdb holds only the in-frame ones, with some missing. The table includes 98,000 or so clones, approximately 84% detected once. Sequenced: peripheral blood. These receptors came from a man in his sixties with acute or convalescent COVID-19.

The V call is TRBV6-2 or TRBV6-3, the J call TRBJ2-2, with 11 bases lining up with TRBD2. Per the germline V gene, CDR1 is MNHEY and CDR2 is SVGEGT. J lost 6 bases, V lost 4 bases, and 4 bases had no gene match. This CDR3 contains 15 residues. The CDR3: CASSFLAGGSGELFF. The CDR3 nucleotides are TGTGCCAGCAGTTTCCTAGCGGGAGGATCCGGGGAGCTGTTTTTT.

The chain couples TRBV19 to TRBJ1-5; D remains ambiguous. Trimming pared 5 bases from V and 4 bases from J, leaving 15 bases between. Germline V gene lookup returns CDR1 LNHDA and CDR2 SQIVND (reference sequence). This CDR3 has 15 amino acids. CDR3 sequence (DNA): TGTGCCAGTAGTGCTACCGGGATCAGGAATCAGCCCCAGCATTTT. The encoded protein is CASSATGIRNQPQHF.

The chain has TRBV5-6 and TRBJ2-3; possible D gene TRBD1, 5 bases. Looked up from germline, CDR1 is SGHDT and CDR2 is YYEEEE. CDR3 length equals 13 residues. Trimming stripped 4 bases from V and 4 bases from J, with 10 bases between. The CDR3 DNA is TGTGCCAGCAGCCCCTTAGGGGCAGATACGCAGTATTTT. Residues: CASSPLGADTQYF. Supplemented by reference TRBV5-6 and TRBJ2-3, the full variable domain reads DAGVTQSPTHLIKTRGQQVTLRCSPKSGHDTVSWYQQALGQGPQFIFQYYEEEERQRGNFPDRFSGHQFPNYSSELNVNALLLGDSALYLCASSPLGADTQYFGPGTRLTVL.

V gene TRBV2 combines with J gene TRBJ1-2, with a weak D call TRBD1 (5 bases). CDR1 SNHLY and CDR2 FYNNEI come from the germline V gene. The V end was cut by 0 bases, the J end by 4 bases, with 12 bases between. The CDR3 has 15 amino acids. The CDR3 DNA reads as TGTGCCAGCAGTGAAGCAGGGGTACGTGGCTATGGCTACACCTTC. This translates into CASSEAGVRGYGYTF.

Only a few counts were recorded for this clone. V usage is TRBV11-2 and J usage is TRBJ2-7, with D uncertain. Germline assignment: CDR1 SGHAT and CDR2 FQNNGV. V was clipped by 3 bases and J by 7 bases, with 13 bases between them. The CDR3 is 13 amino acids. Here the CDR3 DNA reads TGTGCCAGCAGCTTCCTCTTATTCAGTGAGCAGTACTTC. It encodes CASSFLLFSEQYF.

The V call is TRBV6-2 or TRBV6-3, the J call TRBJ2-5, with a possible D match to TRBD2 (5 bases). The CDR3 contains 15 residues. Trimming cost V 2 bases and J 6 bases, with 16 bases left between them. The germline CDR1 and CDR2 sequences are MNHEY and SVGEGT. The CDR3: CASSYGGRTRQTQYF. The DNA for the CDR3 is TGTGCCAGCAGTTACGGAGGACGGACGCGACAGACCCAGTACTTC.

V and J are TRBV5-1 and TRBJ2-7, with a tentative D call TRBD1 (6 bases). V was pared by 4 bases and J by 1 base, with 12 bases between. Germline CDR1 reads SGHRS; CDR2 reads YFSETQ. CDR3 length: 14 amino acids. This chain's CDR3 is CASSINRDSYEQYF. CDR3 nucleotides: TGCGCCAGCAGCATTAACAGGGATTCCTACGAGCAGTACTTC.

This chain links TRBV4-1 with TRBJ1-5; no definite D call. CDR1 MGHRA and CDR2 YSYEKL come from the germline V gene. This CDR3 spans 17 amino acids. Trimming stripped 0 bases from V and 1 base from J, with 13 bases between. In DNA form, the CDR3 reads TGCGCCAGCAGCCAAGATCAAGTAACGGAGAGCAATCAGCCCCAGCATTTT. Amino acid sequence: CASSQDQVTESNQPQHF.

This sequence joins TRBV29-1 and TRBJ2-5; 7 positions agree with TRBD2. CDR1 and CDR2 from the germline V gene are SQVTM and ANQGSEA. This CDR3 is 14 amino acids long. Trimming at V came to 4 bases and at J to 5 bases, leaving 10 bases not matched to a gene. In DNA, the CDR3 is TGCAGCGTTGTAGGGTTGGGAGGGATTGAGACCCAGTACTTC. Translation: CSVVGLGGIETQYF.

The genes are TRBV15 and TRBJ1-4; maybe TRBD1 (6 bases). V lost 5 bases, J lost 8 bases, and 18 bases lay in between. Germline CDR1 is LNHNV and CDR2 is YYDKDF (reference sequence). The CDR3 runs 15 residues. The CDR3 loop is CATSPQGRGQEKLFF. The CDR3 DNA follows: TGTGCCACCAGCCCCCAGGGCAGGGGACAAGAAAAACTGTTTTTT. The whole variable domain, remainder taken from reference TRBV15 and TRBJ1-4, is DAMVIQNPRYQVTQFGKPVTLSCSQTLNHNVMYWYQQKSSQAPKLLFHYYDKDFNNEADTPDNFQSRRPNTSFCFLDIRSPGLGDTAMYLCATSPQGRGQEKLFFGSGTQLSVL.

This clone has more than one count but fewer than ten. The CDR3 sequence: CASSQGTGRTYEQYF. In nucleotides, the CDR3 is TGTGCCAGCAGCCAAGGGACAGGACGTACCTACGAGCAGTACTTC. The gene calls are TRBV3-1 (or the pseudogene TRBV3-2) and TRBJ2-7; 7 nucleotides align to TRBD1. Germline CDR1 LGHDT, CDR2 YNNKEL (reference sequence). CDR3 length equals 15 residues. V gave up 1 base and J gave up 2 bases; unmatched junction bases: 5.

The V call is TRBV24-1, the J call TRBJ1-5; no clear D gene. There are 13 residues in the CDR3. Germline lookup yields CDR1 KGHDR and CDR2 SFDVKD. Trimming cost V 5 bases and J 9 bases, with 13 bases left between them. This CDR3 reads CATSGIRGWPQHF. CDR3 coding DNA: TGTGCCACCAGTGGAATACGTGGCTGGCCCCAGCATTTT.

The chain uses TRBV7-8 and TRBJ2-7; 11 nucleotides line up with TRBD2. From germline, CDR1 is SGHVS and CDR2 FQNEAQ. J was trimmed by 4 bases and V by 1 base; bases with no gene match: 6. The CDR3 extends over 16 amino acids. The DNA of the CDR3 is TGTGCCAGCAGCTTAGGGGCTAGCGGGAGGTTGTACGAGCAGTACGTC. Protein sequence: CASSLGASGRLYEQYV.

The chain combines TRBV3-1 (or the pseudogene TRBV3-2) with TRBJ2-5, with 9 bases fitting TRBD2. The CDR3 runs 16 residues. The ends lost 1 base at V and 4 bases at J; junction bases unmatched: 7. In germline, CDR1 is LGHDT, CDR2 YNNKEL (reference sequence). In DNA, the CDR3 is TGTGCCAGCAGCCAAGGGTCCACTAGCGGGTTAGAGACCCAGTACTTC. This encodes CASSQGSTSGLETQYF.